These 4 T cell receptor beta chains were sequenced from one sample in a study of beta chain features in type 1 diabetes (dated by TCRdb to the late 2010s). Here is what the overall study found, with its caveats: Type 1 diabetes patients showed a moderate but significant shortening of TCRB CDR3 length in all four CD4+ subsets.

Library construction relied on the immunoSEQ multiplex PCR assay. The entire isolated RNA was reverse transcribed using the High Capacity cDNA Reverse Transcription Kit, and thus expressed TCRB transcripts were sequenced. What TCRdb holds here is the immuneACCESS table cut down to in-frame rearrangements. Part of the clones is not present; checked against another copy, under half of the missing clones reflect an unresolved V gene, and the others are unexplained. This sample comprises about 260,000 clones, approximately 25% of them detected only once. Around 0.012% of the sample rests with the top ten. No antigen has been assigned to these receptors. The source material was naive CD4+ T cells from blood. The cell subset or site label here, explained by the study, means: true naive CD4+ T cells. These receptors originate from a woman under 40 with type 1 diabetes.

This clone turned up a few times. The chain is built from TRBV30 and TRBJ1-2; D gene ambiguous. The V end lost 0 bases, the J end lost 4 bases, and 12 bases lay between the germline ends. There are 14 residues in the CDR3. Germline V lookup: CDR1 GTSNPN, CDR2 SVGIG (reference sequence). CDR3 in DNA: TGTGCCTGGAGTGTGTTCACGGCGGCCTATGGCTACACCTTC. Translating it yields CAWSVFTAAYGYTF.

The V call is TRBV27, the J call TRBJ1-2; the D is unclear. CDR3 length equals 14 residues. Between the trimmed V and J ends, which lost 6 bases and 0 bases, there was a span of 11 bases. Per germline, CDR1 MNHEY and CDR2 SMNVEV (reference sequence). The DNA for the CDR3 is TGTGCCAGCAGCGACACAGAGACTAACTATGGCTACACCTTC. Translated: CASSDTETNYGYTF.

In its sample, this clone was seen a few times. This sample also contains other DNA sequences that code for the same CDR3. The chain links TRBV29-1 to TRBJ2-6; no reliable D call. This CDR3 is 13 amino acids long. The ends were cut back, 3 bases at V and 0 bases at J, with 3 bases in the middle. Germline CDR1 reads SQVTM; CDR2 reads ANQGSEA. The CDR3 coding sequence is TGCAGCGTTGACAGCTCTGGGGCCAACGTCCTGACTTTC. This translates into CSVDSSGANVLTF.

J is TRBJ1-2 and V is TRBV28; no clear D. CDR1 MDHEN and CDR2 SYDVKM come from the germline V gene. Trimming cost V 4 bases and J 8 bases, with 11 bases left between them. The CDR3 contains 12 residues. As DNA, the CDR3 is TGTGCCAGCAGTTGGCGACAATACGGCTACACCTTC. It encodes CASSWRQYGYTF.